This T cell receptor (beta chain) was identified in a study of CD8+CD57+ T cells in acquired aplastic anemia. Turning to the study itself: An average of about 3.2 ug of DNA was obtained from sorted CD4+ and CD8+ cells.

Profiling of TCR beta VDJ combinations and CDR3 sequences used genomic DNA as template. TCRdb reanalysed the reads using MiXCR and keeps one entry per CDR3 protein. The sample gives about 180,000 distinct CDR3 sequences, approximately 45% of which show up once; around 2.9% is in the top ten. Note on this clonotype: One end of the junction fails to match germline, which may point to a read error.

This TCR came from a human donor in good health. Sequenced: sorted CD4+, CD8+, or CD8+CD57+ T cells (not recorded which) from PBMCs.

The DNA of the CDR3 is TGTGCCAGCAGCCAAGAGCAAATGATCTTT. This gives the protein CASSQEQMIF. The gene calls are TRBV14 and TRBJ1-1; D is ambiguous. Germline CDR1 SGHDN, CDR2 FVKESK. The CDR3 has 10 amino acids.